The 17 T cell receptor beta chains reported below all come from one sample, sequenced in a study of control samples from healthy donors and cancer patients. Using immunoSEQ multiplex PCR, the repertoire was profiled, and TCRdb retains in-frame clones only, with some absent. The data contain roughly 130,000 clones, roughly 88% of them singletons. The sequenced material came from blood. The receptors were gathered from a man aged 45-65 years in good health.

This chain links TRBV7-9 with TRBJ2-1, with 14 nucleotides matching TRBD2. Trimming took 4 bases from V and 7 from J; bases not matched to a gene: 6. Germline assignment: CDR1 SEHNR and CDR2 FQNEAQ (reference sequence). The CDR3 covers 16 residues. The CDR3, as DNA: TGTGCCAGCAGCTCCGGGACTAGCGGGGGTCGGAATGAGCAGTTCTTC. Translated: CASSSGTSGGRNEQFF. Supplemented by reference TRBV7-9 and TRBJ2-1, the full variable domain reads DTGVSQNPRHKITKRGQNVTFRCDPISEHNRLYWYRQTLGQGPEFLTYFQNEAQLEKSRLLSDRFSAERPKGSFSTLEIQRTEQGDSAMYLCASSSGTSGGRNEQFFGPGTRLTVL.

This clone was observed once. V is TRBV6-2 or TRBV6-3 and J is TRBJ1-5; the D is unclear. Germline V lookup: CDR1 MNHEY, CDR2 SVGEGT. V lost 5 bases and J lost 0, with 20 bases in between. CDR3 size: 18 residues. For the CDR3, the DNA is TGTGCCAGCAGTGGCAGCGCCCGTCAGTATTATAGCAATCAGCCCCAGCATTTT. Its translation is CASSGSARQYYSNQPQHF.

The chain recombines TRBV6-6 with TRBJ2-7; no reliable D call. There are 15 residues in the CDR3. V lost 5 bases and J lost 2, with 16 bases in between. Germline lookup yields CDR1 MNHNY and CDR2 SVGAGI (reference sequence). The DNA of the CDR3 is TGTGCCAGCAGTCCCCAGCTGAGCTCTACCTACGAGCAGTACTTC. Translating gives CASSPQLSSTYEQYF.

The CDR3 loop is CASSRRTGIGEQYF. In DNA form, the CDR3 reads TGTGCCAGCAGCCGCCGGACAGGGATCGGCGAGCAGTACTTC. The V call is TRBV28, the J call TRBJ2-7, with TRBD1 matching 8 bases. The CDR3 covers 14 residues. Germline loops: CDR1 MDHEN, CDR2 SYDVKM. V lost 6 bases, J lost 6 bases, and 10 bases stayed unmatched.

V and J are TRBV28 and TRBJ1-6; D call uncertain. V was pared by 5 bases and J by 8 bases, with 10 bases between. There are 13 residues in the CDR3. Germline CDR1 and CDR2: MDHEN and SYDVKM. The CDR3 DNA reads TGTGCCAGCAGTATTAACCAAGATTCACCCCTCCACTTT. Amino acids: CASSINQDSPLHF.

The rearrangement uses TRBV28 and TRBJ1-5, with unresolved D. Germline V lookup: CDR1 MDHEN, CDR2 SYDVKM. The V and J ends lost 2 bases and 4 bases respectively, with 9 bases between them. The CDR3 is 14 residues long. The CDR3 nucleotides read TGTGCCAGCAGTTTAGTGGCACGGAATCAGCCCCAGCATTTT. Its protein is CASSLVARNQPQHF.

With regard to this clone: Other DNA sequences from this sample encode an identical CDR3 as well. The chain couples TRBV7-9 to TRBJ2-2; TRBD2 matches at 7 bases. Germline V gene lookup returns CDR1 SEHNR and CDR2 FQNEAQ (reference sequence). Losses at the gene ends were 4 bases for V and 5 bases for J; bases not matched to a gene: 10. This CDR3 has 16 amino acids. The CDR3 bases are TGTGCCAGCAGCTCCTCGGGGGGAGGTGGAACCGGGGAGCTGTTTTTT. Its translation: CASSSSGGGGTGELFF.

The chain has TRBV5-6 and TRBJ2-3; 7 nucleotides match TRBD2. The V and J ends lost 0 bases and 0 bases, in that order; junction bases with no gene match: 1. The CDR3 is 15 residues long. CDR1 and CDR2 from the germline V gene are SGHDT and YYEEEE. As DNA, the CDR3 is TGTGCCAGCAGCTTGGGACTAGCTAGCACAGATACGCAGTATTTT. It specifies CASSLGLASTDTQYF. Combining the CDR3 with reference TRBV5-6 and TRBJ2-3 gives the whole variable domain DAGVTQSPTHLIKTRGQQVTLRCSPKSGHDTVSWYQQALGQGPQFIFQYYEEEERQRGNFPDRFSGHQFPNYSSELNVNALLLGDSALYLCASSLGLASTDTQYFGPGTRLTVL.

The V and J genes are TRBV3-1 (or the pseudogene TRBV3-2) and TRBJ2-5; D is undetermined. Germline CDR1 reads LGHDT; CDR2 reads YNNKEL (reference sequence). The CDR3 is 15 residues long. Between the trimmed V and J ends, which lost 4 bases and 1 base, there was a span of 13 bases. CDR3 in amino acids: CASSPHEAGQETQYF. The CDR3 DNA is TGTGCCAGCAGCCCCCACGAGGCAGGCCAAGAGACCCAGTACTTC.

Here the CDR3 DNA reads TGTGCCAGCAGCCAAGGGCAGTCCTACGAGCAGTACTTC. It yields the protein CASSQGQSYEQYF. The rearrangement uses TRBV3-1 (or the pseudogene TRBV3-2) and TRBJ2-7; D is uncertain. The V and J ends lost 1 base and 1 base respectively, with 5 bases between them. CDR1 LGHDT and CDR2 YNNKEL come from the germline V gene (reference sequence). CDR3 size: 13 residues.

V is TRBV28 and J is TRBJ2-7, with D tentatively TRBD1 (5 bases). The CDR3 totals 14 residues. Trimming removed 2 bases at V and 3 bases at J, with 11 bases between. Looked up from germline, CDR1 is MDHEN and CDR2 is SYDVKM. Here the CDR3 DNA reads TGTGCCAGCAGTTTAAAGGGCAGGGACTACGAGCAGTACTTC. Its protein product is CASSLKGRDYEQYF.

The count of this clone is one. The V gene is TRBV27, the J gene TRBJ2-1; 8 positions match TRBD1. Looked up from germline, CDR1 is MNHEY and CDR2 is SMNVEV (reference sequence). The ends lost 8 bases at V and 3 bases at J; junction bases unmatched: 9. CDR3 length equals 15 residues. The CDR3 DNA reads TGTGCCAGCTCCCGACCAGGGGGCTTCTACAATGAGCAGTTCTTC. Translating it yields CASSRPGGFYNEQFF.

The rearrangement uses TRBV6-1 and TRBJ1-5; D is uncertain. The CDR3 consists of 17 residues. V was pared by 0 bases and J by 0 bases, with 12 bases between. Germline CDR1 MNHNS, CDR2 SASEGT. The CDR3 nucleotides are TGTGCCAGCAGTGAAGCAAGCAATTACTATAGCAATCAGCCCCAGCATTTT. This gives the protein CASSEASNYYSNQPQHF.

J is TRBJ1-3 and V is TRBV5-1, with D maybe TRBD1 (6 bases). The length of the CDR3 is 15 residues. CDR1 is SGHRS and CDR2 is YFSETQ in the germline V gene. Trimming took off 0 bases at V and 4 bases at J, with 11 bases between the two ends. The CDR3 sequence: CASSLASGAGNTIYF. The CDR3 DNA follows: TGCGCCAGCAGCTTGGCCTCAGGGGCCGGAAACACCATATATTTT.

CDR3 loop: CASSLNPSGGAGETQYF. The CDR3 nucleotides are TGTGCCAGCAGTTTAAACCCTAGCGGGGGGGCCGGAGAGACCCAGTACTTC. The chain combines TRBV27 with TRBJ2-5; the match to TRBD2 covers 12 bases. Unmatched junction bases numbered 8, after V lost 2 bases and J lost 4 bases. CDR1 and CDR2 from the germline V gene are MNHEY and SMNVEV (reference sequence). The CDR3 sequence is 17 residues long.

The chain employs TRBV9 and TRBJ2-1, with 7 bases lining up with TRBD2. This CDR3 is built from 14 residues. The junction had 11 bases not matched to a gene; V was cut back by 4 bases and J by 10 bases. From germline, CDR1 is SGDLS and CDR2 YYNGEE. The CDR3 sequence: CASSPWGLPGEQFF. The CDR3 coding sequence is TGTGCCAGCAGCCCATGGGGACTACCGGGGGAGCAGTTCTTC.

This chain connects TRBV9 to TRBJ2-3, with 7 bases fitting TRBD2. Germline loops: CDR1 SGDLS, CDR2 YYNGEE. The V gene end was trimmed by 7 bases and the J gene end by 5 bases; junction bases not matched to a gene: 4. The CDR3 totals 12 residues. For the CDR3, the DNA is TGTGCCAGCTCGCGGGGGTTAGATACGCAGTATTTT. Translated, it gives CASSRGLDTQYF.